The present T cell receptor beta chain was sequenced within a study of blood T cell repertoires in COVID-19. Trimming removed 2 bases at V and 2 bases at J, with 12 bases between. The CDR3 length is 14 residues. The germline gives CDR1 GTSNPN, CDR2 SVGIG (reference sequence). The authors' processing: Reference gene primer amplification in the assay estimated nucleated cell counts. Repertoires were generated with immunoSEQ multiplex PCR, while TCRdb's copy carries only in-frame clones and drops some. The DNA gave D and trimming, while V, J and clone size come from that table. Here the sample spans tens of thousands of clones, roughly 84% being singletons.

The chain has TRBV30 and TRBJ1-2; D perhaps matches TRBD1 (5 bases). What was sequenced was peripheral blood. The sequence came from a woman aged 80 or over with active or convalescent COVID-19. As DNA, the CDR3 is TGTGCCTGGAGTCCTTTCGGACAAAACTATGGCTACACCTTC. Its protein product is CAWSPFGQNYGYTF.